This T cell receptor beta chain was recorded in a study of blood T cells in healthy people across ages. Whole-study findings and limits: There was no known CMV status for donors, so expanded clonotype changes were possibly confounded.

Of note for this clonotype: What it binds is unknown.

Every sample had a minimum of 6.5 million PBMCs isolated. Germline CDR1 is SEHNR and CDR2 is FQNEAQ (reference sequence). V was cut by 7 bases and J by 5 bases, with 17 bases left in between. This CDR3 is built from 14 residues. PCR was performed a second time for about 6 to 12 cycles using a sample-barcoded 5' primer and a J-beta primer mix. There were at least 2.5 million CDR3-containing paired-end reads obtained from each sample. TCRdb re-called the 5' RACE reads through MiXCR, storing one row per CDR3 protein. The repertoire holds over 1,500,000 distinct CDR3 sequences, with about two fifths as singletons.

This clonotype was obtained from a human donor in good health. Sequencing was carried out using blood. The chain combines TRBV7-9 with TRBJ1-2; D is perhaps TRBD1 (6 bases). The CDR3: CASTHGTQTYGYTF. The CDR3 DNA reads TGTGCCAGCACCCATGGGACACAAACTTATGGCTACACCTTC.